This T cell receptor (beta chain) was observed in a study of T cell changes during pregnancy in multiple sclerosis (dated by TCRdb to between 2018 and 2021). Concerning the study at large: The study examined how the T cell repertoire changed over the course of pregnancy in women with multiple sclerosis.

About this clone itself: Its antigen is unknown. One base away there is no much larger clone; base qualities are not given.

The cysteine opens and the phenylalanine closes a CDR3 of 11 amino acids. CDR3 DNA is the only sequence kept; it has 33 bases, read in frame from the first base. CDR1 and CDR2, looked up from the germline V gene (reference sequence), are DFQATT and SNEGSKA. Trimming costs V 3 bases and J 6 bases, and their ends lie 8 bases apart. Library preparation employed the immunoSEQ multiplex PCR assay. Held by TCRdb, this immuneACCESS table contains in-frame sequences only and omits some clones. Under half of the omission traces to an unresolved V gene where checked; the cause of the rest is unknown. The sample table shows 65,000 to 95,000 clones, and 70% to 90% are seen once. The leading ten clones occupy less than 2.5% of the sample.

Recombination joined TRBV20-1 with TRBJ1-1, and TRBD1 may be the D gene, going by 5 matching bases. The sample in question was peripheral blood, obtained before pregnancy. The clonotype originates from a female donor with multiple sclerosis, enrolled in a pregnancy study. Here is the DNA: TGCAGTGCTAGCAGGGCGGCTGAAGCTTTCTTT. Its protein is CSASRAAEAFF.